This TCR beta chain was recovered during a study of regulatory T cells in long-lasting Graves disease. Whole-study context: The antithyroid drugs taken by newly diagnosed Graves' patients had been used for under 3 months.

As to time point: newly diagnosed GD, antithyroid drugs for less than 3 months. TCR sequences were obtained from RNA taken from PBMCs. Regarding the study as a whole: More public clonotypes were shared by persistent patients (about 3,000) than by new patients (roughly 1,000). Persistent disease samples used TRBV28, TRBJ1-2 and TRBJ2-5 preferentially. The TCR repertoire of persistent Graves' patients was less diverse than that of newly diagnosed ones.

This clonotype was recorded at least ten times. What it binds is not known. Both iRepertoire HTBI primers and Arm-PCR of CDR3 regions were used to build the TCR beta libraries. TCRdb ran MiXCR on the multiplex PCR reads and lists one entry per CDR3 protein. The sample records around 400,000 distinct CDR3 sequences, around 16% being singletons. The germline V gene has CDR1 SQVTM and CDR2 ANQGSEA. The CDR3 is 16 amino acids. J gave up 0 bases and V 7 bases, and 14 bases lay outside the gene matches. The specimen was peripheral blood mononuclear cells (PBMCs), collected at new diagnosis, from a patient treated with antithyroid drugs. The sequence was obtained from a female donor with Graves disease. The V call is TRBV29-1, the J call TRBJ2-7, with 8 nucleotides matching TRBD2. The CDR3 is CSASTAERGSSYEQYF. DNA for the CDR3: TGCAGCGCCTCTACGGCGGAGCGGGGGAGCTCCTACGAGCAGTACTTC.